This T cell receptor beta chain was captured by sequencing in a study of CD8 T cells in ankylosing spondylitis. The study, taken as a whole, reports: Existing reports had already noted some motif variants in reactive arthritis synovial fluid and blood.

One entry per CDR3 protein results from TCRdb running MiXCR on the 5' RACE reads. This sample yields 100,000 or so distinct CDR3 sequences, of which less than 25% are seen a single time; roughly an eighth belongs to the top ten. In its sample, this clonotype was seen many times. Its antigen is undetermined. V lost 8 bases to trimming and J lost 0 bases, with 12 bases between them. CDR3 length: 15 amino acids. Per the germline V gene, CDR1 is SGHRS and CDR2 is YFSETQ. The rearrangement links TRBV5-1 to TRBJ2-6; no reliable D call. The TCR originated in a male donor with ankylosing spondylitis. The sequenced sample consisted of synovial fluid, either unsorted or a sorted T cell fraction (not recorded which). In nucleotides, the CDR3 is TGCGCCAGTAGGACCGAAACCTCTGGGGCCAACGTCCTGACTTTC. This sequence encodes CASRTETSGANVLTF.